This T cell receptor beta chain is from a study of CD8+ T cells in alopecia areata. RNA was extracted and reverse transcribed into cDNA as the sequencing template. The table came from immunoSEQ multiplex PCR; TCRdb's copy has only in-frame clones and leaves some out. The table has over 95,000 clones, approximately 51% seen once; the top ten hold approximately 3.1%. A word on this clone: Its antigen is unidentified.

This sample's treatment: oral pan-JAK inhibitor, 5-10 mg twice daily. The CDR3 loop spans 16 amino acids. Germline V gives CDR1 GTSNPN, CDR2 SVGIG (reference sequence). The V and J ends lost 7 bases and 0 bases respectively, with 22 bases between them. Whole-study results and caveats: On tofacitinib, scalp clonality and expanded CD8+ clones among top 100 fell significantly. When scalp samples are sequenced, resident alphabeta T cells of normal skin are also captured. Persistence in scalp and blood during tofacitinib was observed for many expanded lesional clones. Higher clonality and more expanded CD8+ clones appeared in lesional than normal scalp.

The clonotype comes from a human donor with alopecia areata. The sample here was CD4+ T cells sorted from blood, taken at week 24, from a patient treated with tofacitinib. V is TRBV30 and J is TRBJ2-7, with D unclear. This CDR3 reads CALRLPSPVSSYEQYF. The CDR3 nucleotides are TGTGCCTTGCGCCTACCTTCGCCCGTTAGCTCCTACGAGCAGTACTTC.